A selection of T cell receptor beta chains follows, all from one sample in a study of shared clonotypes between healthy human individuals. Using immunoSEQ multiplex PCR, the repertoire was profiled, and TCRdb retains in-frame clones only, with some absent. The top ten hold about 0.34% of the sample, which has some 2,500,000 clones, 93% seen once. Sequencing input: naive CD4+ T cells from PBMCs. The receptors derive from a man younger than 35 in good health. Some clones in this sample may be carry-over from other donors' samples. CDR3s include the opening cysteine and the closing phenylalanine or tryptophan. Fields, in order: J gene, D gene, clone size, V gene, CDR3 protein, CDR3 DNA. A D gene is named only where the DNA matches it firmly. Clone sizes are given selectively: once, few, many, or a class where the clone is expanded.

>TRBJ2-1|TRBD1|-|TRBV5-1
CASSLGTGGGNEQFF
TGCGCCAGCAGCTTGGGGACAGGGGGAGGCAATGAGCAGTTCTTC
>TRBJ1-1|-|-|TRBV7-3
CASSLDYTNTEAFF
TGTGCCAGCAGCCTGGACTACACGAACACTGAAGCTTTCTTT
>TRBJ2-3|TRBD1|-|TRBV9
CASSVATGDSTDTQYF
TGTGCCAGCAGCGTAGCGACAGGGGACAGCACAGATACGCAGTATTTT
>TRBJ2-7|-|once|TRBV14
CASSQDQWSSYEQYF
TGTGCCAGCAGCCAAGATCAGTGGTCCTCCTACGAGCAGTACTTC
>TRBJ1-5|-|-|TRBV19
CASRSRSSQPQHF
TGTGCCAGTAGGTCCCGCTCGAGTCAGCCCCAGCATTTT
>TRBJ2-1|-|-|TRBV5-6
CASSWPLDAGNEQFF
TGTGCCAGCAGCTGGCCCTTGGACGCAGGGAATGAGCAGTTCTTC
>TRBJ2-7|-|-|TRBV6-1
CASSEGTAPYEQYF
TGTGCCAGCAGTGAAGGGACAGCCCCCTACGAGCAGTACTTC
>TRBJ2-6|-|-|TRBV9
CASSPHSIQGSGANVLTF
TGTGCCAGCAGTCCCCATTCTATACAGGGCTCTGGGGCCAACGTCCTGACTTTC
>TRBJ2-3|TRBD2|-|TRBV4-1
CASRLSGREDTQYF
TGCGCCAGCAGACTTAGCGGGAGGGAAGATACGCAGTATTTT
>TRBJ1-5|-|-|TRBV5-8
CASSLGSQPQHF
TGTGCCAGCAGCTTAGGATCCCAGCCCCAGCATTTT
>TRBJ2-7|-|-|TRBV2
CASSADGTEQYF
TGTGCCAGCAGTGCAGACGGTACGGAGCAGTACTTC